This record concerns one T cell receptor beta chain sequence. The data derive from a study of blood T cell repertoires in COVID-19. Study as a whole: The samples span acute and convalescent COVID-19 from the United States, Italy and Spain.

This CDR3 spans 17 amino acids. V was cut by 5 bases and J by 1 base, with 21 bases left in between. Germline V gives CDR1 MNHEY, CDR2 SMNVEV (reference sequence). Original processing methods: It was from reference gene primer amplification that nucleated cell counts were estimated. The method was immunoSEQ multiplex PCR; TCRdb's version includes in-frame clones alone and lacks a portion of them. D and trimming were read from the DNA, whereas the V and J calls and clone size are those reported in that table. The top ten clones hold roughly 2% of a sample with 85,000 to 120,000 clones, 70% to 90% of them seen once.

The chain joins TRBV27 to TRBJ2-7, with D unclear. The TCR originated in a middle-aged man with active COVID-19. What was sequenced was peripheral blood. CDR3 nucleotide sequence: TGTGCCAGCAGTCCCTCCATCTCTGCGCTGGTATCCTACGAGCAGTACTTC. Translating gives CASSPSISALVSYEQYF.